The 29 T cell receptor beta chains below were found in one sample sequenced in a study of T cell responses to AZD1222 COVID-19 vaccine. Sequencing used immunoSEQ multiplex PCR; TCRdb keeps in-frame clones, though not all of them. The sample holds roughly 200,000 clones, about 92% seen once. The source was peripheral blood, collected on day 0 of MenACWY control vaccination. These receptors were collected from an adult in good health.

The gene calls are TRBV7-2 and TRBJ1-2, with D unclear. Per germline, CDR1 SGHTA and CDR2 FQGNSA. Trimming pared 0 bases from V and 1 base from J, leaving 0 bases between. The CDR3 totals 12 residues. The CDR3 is CASSLANYGYTF. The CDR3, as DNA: TGTGCCAGCAGCTTAGCTAACTATGGCTACACCTTC. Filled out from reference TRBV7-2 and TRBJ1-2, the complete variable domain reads GAGVSQSPSNKVTEKGKDVELRCDPISGHTALYWYRQSLGQGLEFLIYFQGNSAPDKSGLPSDRFSAERTGGSVSTLTIQRTQQEDSAVYLCASSLANYGYTFGSGTRLTVV.

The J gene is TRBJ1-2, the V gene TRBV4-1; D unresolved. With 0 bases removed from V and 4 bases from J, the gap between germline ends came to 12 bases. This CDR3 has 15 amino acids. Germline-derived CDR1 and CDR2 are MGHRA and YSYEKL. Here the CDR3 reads CASSQEVQVAYGYTF. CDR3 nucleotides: TGCGCCAGCAGCCAAGAGGTACAAGTCGCCTATGGCTACACCTTC.

CDR3 coding DNA: TGTGCCAGTAGTTCACAGCGAAGCGGGGGCACAGATACGCAGTATTTT. Translating gives CASSSQRSGGTDTQYF. The V and J genes are TRBV19 and TRBJ2-3, with 7 nucleotides matching TRBD2. Germline V gene lookup returns CDR1 LNHDA and CDR2 SQIVND (reference sequence). CDR3 length equals 16 residues. V dropped 5 bases and J dropped 1; count of bases not matched to a gene: 9.

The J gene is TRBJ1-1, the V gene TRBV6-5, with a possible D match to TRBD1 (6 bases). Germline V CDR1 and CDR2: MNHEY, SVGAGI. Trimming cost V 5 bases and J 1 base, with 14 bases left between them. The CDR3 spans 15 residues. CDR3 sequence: CASSRNRDSNTEAFF. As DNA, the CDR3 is TGTGCCAGCAGTCGTAACAGGGACTCGAACACTGAAGCTTTCTTT.

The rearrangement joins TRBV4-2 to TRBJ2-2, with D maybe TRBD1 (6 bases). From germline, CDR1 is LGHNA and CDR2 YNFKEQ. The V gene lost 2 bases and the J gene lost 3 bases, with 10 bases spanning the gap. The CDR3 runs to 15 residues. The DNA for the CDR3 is TGTGCCAGCAGCCAACGTGGGGGCGACACCGGGGAGCTGTTTTTT. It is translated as CASSQRGGDTGELFF.

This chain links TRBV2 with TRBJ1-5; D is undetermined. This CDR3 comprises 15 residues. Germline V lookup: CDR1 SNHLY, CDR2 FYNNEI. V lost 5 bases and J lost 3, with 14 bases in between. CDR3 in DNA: TGTGCCAGCAGTCGTTCCCAAGGGAACAATCAGCCCCAGCATTTT. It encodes CASSRSQGNNQPQHF.

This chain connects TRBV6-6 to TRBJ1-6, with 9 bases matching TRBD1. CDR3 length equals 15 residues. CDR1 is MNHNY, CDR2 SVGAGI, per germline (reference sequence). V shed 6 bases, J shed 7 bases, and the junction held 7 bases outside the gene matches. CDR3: CASSFNRGHNSPLHF. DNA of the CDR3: TGTGCCAGCAGCTTCAACAGGGGGCACAATTCACCCCTCCACTTT.

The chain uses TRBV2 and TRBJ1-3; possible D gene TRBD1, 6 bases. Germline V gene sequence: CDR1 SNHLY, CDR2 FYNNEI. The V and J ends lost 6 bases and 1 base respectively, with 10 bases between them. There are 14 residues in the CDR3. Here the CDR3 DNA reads TGTGCCAGCAGCCTAGGGGGTTCTGGAAACACCATATATTTT. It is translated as CASSLGGSGNTIYF. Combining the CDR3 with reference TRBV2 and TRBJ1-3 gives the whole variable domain EPEVTQTPSHQVTQMGQEVILRCVPISNHLYFYWYRQILGQKVEFLVSFYNNEISEKSEIFDDQFSVERPDGSNFTLKIRSTKLEDSAMYFCASSLGGSGNTIYFGEGSWLTVV.

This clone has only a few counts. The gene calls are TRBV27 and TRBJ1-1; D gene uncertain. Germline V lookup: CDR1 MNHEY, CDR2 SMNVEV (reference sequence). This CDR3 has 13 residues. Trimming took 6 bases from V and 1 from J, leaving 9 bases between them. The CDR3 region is CASRTWGNTEAFF. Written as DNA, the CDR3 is TGTGCCAGCAGGACATGGGGGAACACTGAAGCTTTCTTT.

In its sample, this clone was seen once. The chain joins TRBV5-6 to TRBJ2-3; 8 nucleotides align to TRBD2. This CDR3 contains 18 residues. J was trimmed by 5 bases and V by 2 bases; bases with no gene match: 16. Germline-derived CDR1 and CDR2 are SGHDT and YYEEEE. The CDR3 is CASSFRIAGRGFGDTQYF. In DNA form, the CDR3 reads TGTGCCAGCAGCTTTAGGATAGCGGGGAGGGGGTTCGGAGATACGCAGTATTTT.

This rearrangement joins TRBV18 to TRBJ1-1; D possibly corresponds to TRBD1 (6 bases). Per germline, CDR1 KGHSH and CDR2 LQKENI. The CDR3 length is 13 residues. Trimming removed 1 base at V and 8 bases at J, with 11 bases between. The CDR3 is CASSPRDNPEAFF. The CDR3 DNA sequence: TGTGCCAGCTCACCACGGGACAACCCAGAAGCTTTCTTT.

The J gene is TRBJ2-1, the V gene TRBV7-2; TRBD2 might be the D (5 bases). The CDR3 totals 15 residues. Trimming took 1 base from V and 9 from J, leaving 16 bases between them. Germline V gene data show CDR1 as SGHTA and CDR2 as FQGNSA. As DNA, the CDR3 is TGTGCCAGCAGCTTAGGTAGCAAAGCGGCCACTGAGCAGTTCTTC. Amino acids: CASSLGSKAATEQFF.

CDR3 protein: CASSLTSSYEQYF. The CDR3 DNA sequence: TGTGCCAGCAGCTTAACTTCTTCCTACGAGCAGTACTTC. This chain joins TRBV11-1 and TRBJ2-7; D remains ambiguous. The CDR3 extends over 13 amino acids. Germline values: CDR1 SGHAT, CDR2 FQDESV (reference sequence). With 2 bases removed from V and 1 base from J, the gap between germline ends came to 6 bases.

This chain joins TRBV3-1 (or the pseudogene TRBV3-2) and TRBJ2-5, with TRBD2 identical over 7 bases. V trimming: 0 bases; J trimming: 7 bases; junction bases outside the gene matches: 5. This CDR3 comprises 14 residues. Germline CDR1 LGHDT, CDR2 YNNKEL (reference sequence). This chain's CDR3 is CASSQDHSGGTQYF. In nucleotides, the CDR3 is TGTGCCAGCAGCCAAGATCACTCGGGGGGGACCCAGTACTTC.

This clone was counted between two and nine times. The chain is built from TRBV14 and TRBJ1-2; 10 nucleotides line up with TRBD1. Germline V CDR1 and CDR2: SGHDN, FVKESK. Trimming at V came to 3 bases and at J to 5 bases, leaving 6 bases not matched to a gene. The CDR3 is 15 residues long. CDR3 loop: CASSQAGTGVYGYTF. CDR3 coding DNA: TGTGCCAGCAGCCAGGCCGGGACAGGGGTTTATGGCTACACCTTC.

In DNA form, the CDR3 reads TGTGCCAGCTCACAAATAACAGCCGAAGAATCACCCCTCCACTTT. As protein: CASSQITAEESPLHF. The chain has TRBV18 and TRBJ1-6; no firm D call. The CDR3 runs to 15 residues. Trimming pared 4 bases from V and 10 bases from J, leaving 17 bases between. Germline assignment: CDR1 KGHSH and CDR2 LQKENI.

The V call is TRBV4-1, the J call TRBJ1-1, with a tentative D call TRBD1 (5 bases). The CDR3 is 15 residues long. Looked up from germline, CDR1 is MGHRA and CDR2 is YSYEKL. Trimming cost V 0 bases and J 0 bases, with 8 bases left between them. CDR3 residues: CASSQEVGLNTEAFF. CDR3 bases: TGCGCCAGCAGCCAAGAGGTGGGGCTGAACACTGAAGCTTTCTTT.

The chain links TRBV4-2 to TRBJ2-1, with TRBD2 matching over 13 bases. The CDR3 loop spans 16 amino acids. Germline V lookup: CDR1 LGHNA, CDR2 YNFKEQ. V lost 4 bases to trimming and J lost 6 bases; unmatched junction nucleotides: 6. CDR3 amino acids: CASSPGTSGAPNEQFF. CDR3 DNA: TGTGCCAGCAGCCCAGGGACTAGCGGGGCGCCCAATGAGCAGTTCTTC.

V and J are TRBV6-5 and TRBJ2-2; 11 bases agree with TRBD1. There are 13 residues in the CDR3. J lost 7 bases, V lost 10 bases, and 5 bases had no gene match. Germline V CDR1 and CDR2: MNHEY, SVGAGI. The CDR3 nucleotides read TGTGCCACAAGGACAGGGGGCATCGGGGAGCTGTTTTTT. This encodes CATRTGGIGELFF.

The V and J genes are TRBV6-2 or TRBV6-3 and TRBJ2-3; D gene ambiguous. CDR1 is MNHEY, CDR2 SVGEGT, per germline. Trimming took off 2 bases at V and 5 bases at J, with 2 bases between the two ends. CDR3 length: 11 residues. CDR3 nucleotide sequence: TGTGCCAGCAGTTACCGAGATACGCAGTATTTT. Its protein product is CASSYRDTQYF.

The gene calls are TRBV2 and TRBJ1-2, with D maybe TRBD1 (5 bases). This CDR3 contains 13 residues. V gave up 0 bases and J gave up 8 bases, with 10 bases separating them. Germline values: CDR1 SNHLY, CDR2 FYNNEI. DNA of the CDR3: TGTGCCAGCAGTGAAGCTCAGGGCGGGGGCTACACCTTC. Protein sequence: CASSEAQGGGYTF.

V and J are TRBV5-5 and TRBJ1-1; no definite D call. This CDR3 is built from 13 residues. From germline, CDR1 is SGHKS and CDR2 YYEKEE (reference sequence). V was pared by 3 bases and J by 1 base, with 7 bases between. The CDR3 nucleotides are TGTGCCAGCAGCTGGGATTGGAACACTGAAGCTTTCTTT. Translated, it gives CASSWDWNTEAFF.

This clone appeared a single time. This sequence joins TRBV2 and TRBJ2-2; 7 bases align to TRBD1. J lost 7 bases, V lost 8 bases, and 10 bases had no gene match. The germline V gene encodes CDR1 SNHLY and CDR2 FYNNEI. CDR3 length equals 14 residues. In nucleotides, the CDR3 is TGTGCCAGCGGGGGACAGCGCGATGGCGGGGAGCTGTTTTTT. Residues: CASGGQRDGGELFF.

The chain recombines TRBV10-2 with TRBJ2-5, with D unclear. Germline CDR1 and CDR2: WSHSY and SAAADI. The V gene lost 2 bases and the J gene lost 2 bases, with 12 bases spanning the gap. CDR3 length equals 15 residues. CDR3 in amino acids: CASSEQSGPQETQYF. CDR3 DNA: TGCGCCAGCAGTGAGCAATCGGGTCCGCAAGAGACCCAGTACTTC.

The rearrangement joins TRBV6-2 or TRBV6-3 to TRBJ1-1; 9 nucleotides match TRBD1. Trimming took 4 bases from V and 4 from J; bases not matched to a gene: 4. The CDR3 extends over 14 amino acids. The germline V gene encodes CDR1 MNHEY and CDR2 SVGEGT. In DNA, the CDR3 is TGTGCCAGCAGTTCTACAGGGGGCGTCACTGAAGCTTTCTTT. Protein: CASSSTGGVTEAFF.

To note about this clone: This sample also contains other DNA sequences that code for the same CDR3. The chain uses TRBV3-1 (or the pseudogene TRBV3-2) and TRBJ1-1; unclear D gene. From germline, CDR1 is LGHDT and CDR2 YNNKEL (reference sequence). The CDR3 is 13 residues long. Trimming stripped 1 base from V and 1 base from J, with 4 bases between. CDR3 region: CASSQVRNTEAFF. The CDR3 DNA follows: TGTGCCAGCAGCCAAGTGAGGAACACTGAAGCTTTCTTT.

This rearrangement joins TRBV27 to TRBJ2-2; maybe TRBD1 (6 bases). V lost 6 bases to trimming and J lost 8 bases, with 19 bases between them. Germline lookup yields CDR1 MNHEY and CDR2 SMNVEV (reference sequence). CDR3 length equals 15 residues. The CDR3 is CASSSEGQILGELFF. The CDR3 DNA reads TGTGCCAGCAGCTCAGAAGGACAGATTTTGGGGGAGCTGTTTTTT.

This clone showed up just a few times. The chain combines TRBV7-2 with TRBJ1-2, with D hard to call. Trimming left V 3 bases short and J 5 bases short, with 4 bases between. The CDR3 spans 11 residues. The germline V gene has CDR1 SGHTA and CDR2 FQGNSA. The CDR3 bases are TGTGCCAGCAGCTTCCCGTATGGCTACACCTTC. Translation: CASSFPYGYTF.

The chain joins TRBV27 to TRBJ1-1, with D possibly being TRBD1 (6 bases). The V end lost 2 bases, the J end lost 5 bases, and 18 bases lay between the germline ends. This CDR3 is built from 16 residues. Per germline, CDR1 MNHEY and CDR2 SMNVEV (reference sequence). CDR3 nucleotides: TGTGCCAGCAGTTTAGTCCCCCGGGGGCCAAGGACTGAAGCTTTCTTT. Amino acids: CASSLVPRGPRTEAFF.